The T cell receptor (beta chain) under discussion was sequenced for a study of T-cell memory formation after mild COVID-19. Findings and caveats of the study: Second-wave clones reaching peak frequency on day 37 lacked confirmed SARS-CoV-2 specificity.

MiXCR was run by TCRdb on the 5' RACE reads, yielding one entry per CDR3 protein. This sample has approximately 350,000 distinct CDR3 sequences, with around an eighth found just once. For this clonotype: Its target is unknown.

Sequenced sample: PBMCs or a T cell subset sorted from them (not recorded which). This sequence originates from a man in his late teens or twenties who had mild COVID-19 (a few samples of this study predate the infection). Cell type and time point are not known.

DNA of the CDR3: TGCGCCAGCAGCCAGGGCCTCCGACAGGCGGGCTATGGCTACACCTTC. Its protein is CASSQGLRQAGYGYTF. The gene calls are TRBV4-3 and TRBJ1-2, with TRBD1 as a possible D gene (6 bases). The CDR3 covers 16 residues. V was pared by 3 bases and J by 4 bases, with 18 bases between. Germline V gene data show CDR1 as LGHNA and CDR2 as YSLEER.